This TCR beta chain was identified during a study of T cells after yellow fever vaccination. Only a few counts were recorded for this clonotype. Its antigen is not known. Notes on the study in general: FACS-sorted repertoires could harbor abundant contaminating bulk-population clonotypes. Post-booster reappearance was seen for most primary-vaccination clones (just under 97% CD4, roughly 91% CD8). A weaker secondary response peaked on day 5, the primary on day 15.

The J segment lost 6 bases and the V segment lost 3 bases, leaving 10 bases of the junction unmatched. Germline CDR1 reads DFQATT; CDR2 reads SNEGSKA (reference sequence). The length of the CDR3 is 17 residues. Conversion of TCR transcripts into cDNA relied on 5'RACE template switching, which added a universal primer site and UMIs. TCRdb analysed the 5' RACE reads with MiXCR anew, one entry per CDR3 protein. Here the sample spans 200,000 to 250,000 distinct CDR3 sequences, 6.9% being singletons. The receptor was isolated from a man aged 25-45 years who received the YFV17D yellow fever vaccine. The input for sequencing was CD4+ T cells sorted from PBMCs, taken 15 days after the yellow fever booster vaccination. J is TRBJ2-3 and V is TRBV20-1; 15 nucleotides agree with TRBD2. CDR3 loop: CSARAPGTSGRMDTQYF. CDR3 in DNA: TGCAGTGCTAGGGCCCCCGGGACTAGCGGGAGGATGGATACGCAGTATTTT.